This T cell receptor beta chain was sequenced during a study of breast tumors, draining lymph nodes, adjacent tissues. Unmatched junction bases numbered 4, after V lost 4 bases and J lost 0 bases. From germline, CDR1 is SGHDT and CDR2 YYEEEE. The CDR3 totals 16 residues. The lymph nodes were axillary draining lymph nodes from breast cancer patients. One entry per CDR3 protein results from TCRdb running MiXCR on the multiplex PCR reads. There are about 180,000 distinct CDR3 sequences in the sample; approximately 33% occur only once, and 3.5% to 4.5% lies in the top ten. The chain combines TRBV5-6 with TRBJ1-4; 9 nucleotides align to TRBD1. Sequencing was done on a sample of axillary lymph node tissue. This TCR was sampled from a female donor with breast cancer. Some clones in this sample may be carry-over from other donors' samples. CDR3 nucleotides: TGTGCCAGCAGCAGGGGACAGGGTGCAACTAATGAAAAACTGTTTTTT. Its protein product is CASSRGQGATNEKLFF.